This TCR beta chain was documented in a study of OX40 agonist ivuxolimab in advanced cancers. Study at large: As their treatment, patients were administered ivuxolimab, an agonistic anti-OX40 (CD134) antibody. Study-level results: Among the lowest peripheral clonal expansion occurred in 0.1-3.0 mg/kg partial responders. Among some nonresponders, normalized T-cell clonal expansion was also low. On average, CD8+ T cells had more expanded clones than CD4+.

CDR3 length: 14 residues. The V gene's germline CDR1 is ENHRY and CDR2 SYGVKD. V shed 8 bases and J 4 bases; nucleotides not matched to a gene: 10. Only one count was recorded for this clone. Its matching antigen is unknown. The method was immunoSEQ multiplex PCR; TCRdb's version includes in-frame clones alone and lacks a portion of them. The sample has about 46,000 clones, about 90% seen once. The gene calls are TRBV10-3 and TRBJ1-1, with 7 bases lining up with TRBD1. The TCR comes from an adult with an advanced solid tumor such as melanoma, head and neck, liver or kidney cancer. This sample comprised CD4+ or CD8+ T cells sorted from blood, obtained in a trial of the OX40 agonist ivuxolimab. CDR3 residues: CAIGGQIGTTEAFF. CDR3 in DNA: TGTGCCATCGGGGGACAGATAGGAACCACTGAAGCTTTCTTT.